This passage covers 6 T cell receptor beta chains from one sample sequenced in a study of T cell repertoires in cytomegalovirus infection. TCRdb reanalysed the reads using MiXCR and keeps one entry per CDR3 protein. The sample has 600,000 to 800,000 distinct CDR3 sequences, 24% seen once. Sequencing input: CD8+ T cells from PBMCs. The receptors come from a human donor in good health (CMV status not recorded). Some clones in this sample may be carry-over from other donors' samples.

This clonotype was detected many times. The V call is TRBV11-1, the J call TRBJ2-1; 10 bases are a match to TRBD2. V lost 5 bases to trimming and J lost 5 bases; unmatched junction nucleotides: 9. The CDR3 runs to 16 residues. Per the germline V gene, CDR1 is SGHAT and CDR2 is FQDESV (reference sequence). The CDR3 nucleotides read TGTGCCAGCAGCCCCAGGTGGCTAGCGGGGGACAATGAGCAGTTCTTC. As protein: CASSPRWLAGDNEQFF.

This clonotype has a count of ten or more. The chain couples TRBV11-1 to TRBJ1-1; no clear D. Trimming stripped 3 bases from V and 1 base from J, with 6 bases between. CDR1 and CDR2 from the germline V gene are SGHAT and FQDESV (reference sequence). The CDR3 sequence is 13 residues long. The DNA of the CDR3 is TGTGCCAGCAGCTTTGTGGGGAACACTGAAGCTTTCTTT. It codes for CASSFVGNTEAFF.

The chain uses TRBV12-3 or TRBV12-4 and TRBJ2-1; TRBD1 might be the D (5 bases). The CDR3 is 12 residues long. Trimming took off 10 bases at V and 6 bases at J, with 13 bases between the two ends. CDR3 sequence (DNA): TGTGCCAACAGACACGACAGCAATGAGCAGTTCTTC. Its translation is CANRHDSNEQFF.

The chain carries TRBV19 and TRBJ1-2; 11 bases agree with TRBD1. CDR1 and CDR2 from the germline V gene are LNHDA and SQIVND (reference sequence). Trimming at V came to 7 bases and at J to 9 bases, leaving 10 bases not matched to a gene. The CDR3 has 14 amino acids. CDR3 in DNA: TGTGCCAGTACTGCCGGGACAGGGGGTTATAGCTACACCTTC. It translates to CASTAGTGGYSYTF.

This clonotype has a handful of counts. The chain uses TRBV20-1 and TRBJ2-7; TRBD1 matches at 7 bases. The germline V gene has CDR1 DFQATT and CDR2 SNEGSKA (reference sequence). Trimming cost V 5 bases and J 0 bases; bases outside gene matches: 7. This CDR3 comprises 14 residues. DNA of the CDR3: TGCAGTGCTGCGGACAGGTTGAGCTCCTACGAGCAGTACGTC. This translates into CSAADRLSSYEQYV.

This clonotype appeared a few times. The CDR3 nucleotides are TGCGCCAGCAGTCAGGACAGGCGTAGCAATGAGCAGTTCTTC. It is translated as CASSQDRRSNEQFF. The chain employs TRBV4-1 and TRBJ2-1; 7 bases match TRBD1. CDR1 and CDR2 (germline): MGHRA, YSYEKL. The CDR3 runs 14 residues. After removal of 6 bases from V and 6 bases from J, the junction contained 8 bases not matched to a gene.